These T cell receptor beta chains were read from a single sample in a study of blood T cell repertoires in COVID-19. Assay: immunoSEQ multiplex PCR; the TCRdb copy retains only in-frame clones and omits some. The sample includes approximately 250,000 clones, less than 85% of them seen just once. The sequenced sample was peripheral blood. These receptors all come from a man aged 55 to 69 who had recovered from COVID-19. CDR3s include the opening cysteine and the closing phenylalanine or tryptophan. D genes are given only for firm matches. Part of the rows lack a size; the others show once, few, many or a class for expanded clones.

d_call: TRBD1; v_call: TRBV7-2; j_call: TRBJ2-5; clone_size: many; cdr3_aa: CASSPGQGRETQYF; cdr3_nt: TGTGCCAGCAGCCCAGGACAGGGCCGAGAGACCCAGTACTTC
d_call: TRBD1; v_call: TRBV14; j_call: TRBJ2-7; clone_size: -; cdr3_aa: CASSQGTGDSYEQYF; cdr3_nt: TGTGCCAGCAGCCAAGGGACAGGGGACTCCTACGAGCAGTACTTC
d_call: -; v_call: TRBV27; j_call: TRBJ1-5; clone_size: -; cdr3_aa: CASSFAGIGQPQHF; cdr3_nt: TGTGCCAGCAGTTTTGCGGGGATCGGTCAGCCCCAGCATTTT
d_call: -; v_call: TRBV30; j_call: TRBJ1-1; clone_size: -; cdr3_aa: CAWAGATEAFF; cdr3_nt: TGTGCCTGGGCAGGGGCCACTGAAGCTTTCTTT
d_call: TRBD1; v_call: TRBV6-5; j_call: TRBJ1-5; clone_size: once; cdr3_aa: CASSQGQGAVQPQHF; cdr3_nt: TGTGCCAGCAGCCAGGGACAGGGGGCGGTTCAGCCCCAGCATTTT
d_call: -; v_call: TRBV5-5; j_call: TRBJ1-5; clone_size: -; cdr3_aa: CASSHLRGSNQPQHF; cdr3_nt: TGTGCCAGCAGCCACTTGCGGGGGAGCAATCAGCCCCAGCATTTT
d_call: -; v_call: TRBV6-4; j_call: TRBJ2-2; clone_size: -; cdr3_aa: CASSMTGGSTGELFF; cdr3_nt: TGTGCCAGCAGTATGACAGGTGGAAGCACCGGGGAGCTGTTTTTT
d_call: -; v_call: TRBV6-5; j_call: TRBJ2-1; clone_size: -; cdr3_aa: CASSSDAGPRDEQFF; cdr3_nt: TGTGCCAGCAGTTCTGATGCGGGGCCCCGCGATGAGCAGTTCTTC
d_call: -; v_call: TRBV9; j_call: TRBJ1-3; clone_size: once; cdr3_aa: CASSVQGNSGNTIYF; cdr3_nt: TGTGCCAGCAGCGTGCAGGGCAACTCTGGAAACACCATATATTTT
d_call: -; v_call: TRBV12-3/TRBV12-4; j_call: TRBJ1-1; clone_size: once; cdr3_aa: CASSSYTEAFF; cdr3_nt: TGTGCCAGCAGTTCATACACTGAAGCTTTCTTT
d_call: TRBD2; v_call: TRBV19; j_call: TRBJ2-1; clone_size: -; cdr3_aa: CASNLRGLAGDVPYNEQFF; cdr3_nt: TGTGCCAGTAACCTCAGGGGACTAGCGGGAGATGTCCCCTACAATGAGCAGTTCTTC
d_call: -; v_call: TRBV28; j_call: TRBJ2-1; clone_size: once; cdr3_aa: CASSRVNEQFF; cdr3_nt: TGCGCCAGCAGCCGCGTCAATGAGCAGTTCTTC
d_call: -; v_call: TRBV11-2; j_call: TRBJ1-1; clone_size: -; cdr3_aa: CASSFGNRNTEAFF; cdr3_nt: TGTGCCAGCAGCTTTGGTAACAGGAACACTGAAGCTTTCTTT
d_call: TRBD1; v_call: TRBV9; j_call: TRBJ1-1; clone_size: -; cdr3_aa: CASSVQSGGTEAFF; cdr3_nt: TGTGCCAGCAGCGTACAATCAGGGGGCACTGAAGCTTTCTTT
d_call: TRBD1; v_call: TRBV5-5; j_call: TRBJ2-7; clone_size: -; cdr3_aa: CASSPRGDRGYEQYF; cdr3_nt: TGTGCCAGCAGCCCGAGGGGGGACAGGGGTTACGAGCAGTACTTC
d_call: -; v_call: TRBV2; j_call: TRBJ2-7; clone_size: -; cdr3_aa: CASRPGLGYEQYF; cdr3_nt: TGTGCCAGCAGACCGGGACTCGGCTACGAGCAGTACTTC
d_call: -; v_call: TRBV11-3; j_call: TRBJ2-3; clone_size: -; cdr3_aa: CASSNRGLPTDTQYF; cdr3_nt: TGTGCCAGCAGTAACCGCGGACTACCCACAGATACGCAGTATTTT
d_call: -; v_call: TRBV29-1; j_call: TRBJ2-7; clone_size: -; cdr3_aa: CSVDHASEQYF; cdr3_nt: TGCAGCGTTGATCATGCGTCCGAGCAGTACTTC
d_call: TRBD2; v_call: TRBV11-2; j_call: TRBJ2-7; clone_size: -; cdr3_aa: CASSLTTSGSSSYEQYF; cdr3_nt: TGTGCCAGCAGCTTAACGACTAGCGGGTCTAGCTCCTACGAGCAGTACTTC
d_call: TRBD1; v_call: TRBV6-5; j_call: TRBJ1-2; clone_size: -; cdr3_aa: CAVTGYRGDGYTF; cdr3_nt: TGTGCCGTCACCGGATACAGGGGTGATGGCTACACCTTC
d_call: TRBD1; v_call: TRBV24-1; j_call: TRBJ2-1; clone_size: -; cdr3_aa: CATSGGQGRASGYNEQFF; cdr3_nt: TGTGCCACCAGTGGAGGACAGGGGAGGGCTAGCGGCTACAATGAGCAGTTCTTC
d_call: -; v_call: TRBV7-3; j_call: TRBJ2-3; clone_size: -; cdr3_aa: CASSLHAGTDTQYF; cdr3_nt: TGTGCCAGCAGCTTGCACGCGGGCACAGATACGCAGTATTTT
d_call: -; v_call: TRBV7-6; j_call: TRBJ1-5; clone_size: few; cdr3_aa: CASSLGAGYQPQHF; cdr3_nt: TGTGCCAGCAGCTTGGGGGCAGGGTATCAGCCCCAGCATTTT
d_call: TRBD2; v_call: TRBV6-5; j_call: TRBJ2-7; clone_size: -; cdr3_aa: CASSNPGGAYEQYF; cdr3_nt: TGTGCCAGCAGCAATCCGGGGGGAGCCTACGAGCAGTACTTC
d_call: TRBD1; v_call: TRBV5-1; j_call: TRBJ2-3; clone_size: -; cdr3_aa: CASSLDGTGRTDTQYF; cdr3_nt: TGCGCCAGCAGCTTGGATGGGACAGGGCGCACAGATACGCAGTATTTT
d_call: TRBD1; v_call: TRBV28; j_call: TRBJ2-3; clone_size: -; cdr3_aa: CASSPPPGGLNDTQYF; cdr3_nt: TGTGCCAGCAGTCCTCCCCCAGGGGGTCTTAATGATACGCAGTATTTT
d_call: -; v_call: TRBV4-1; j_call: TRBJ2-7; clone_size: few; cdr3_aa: CASSPGESVYEQYF; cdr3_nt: TGCGCCAGCAGCCCAGGGGAGTCAGTCTACGAGCAGTACTTC
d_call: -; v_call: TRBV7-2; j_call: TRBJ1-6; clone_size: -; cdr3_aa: CASSLVQGGYSPLHF; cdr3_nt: TGTGCCAGCAGCTTAGTGCAGGGAGGGTATTCACCCCTCCACTTT
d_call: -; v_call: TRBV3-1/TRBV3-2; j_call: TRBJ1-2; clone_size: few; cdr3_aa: CASSPGGYGYTF; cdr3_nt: TGTGCCAGCAGCCCGGGGGGCTATGGCTACACCTTC
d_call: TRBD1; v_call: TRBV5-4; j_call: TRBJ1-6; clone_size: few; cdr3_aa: CASSKDRVYNSPLHF; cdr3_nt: TGTGCCAGCAGCAAGGACAGGGTTTATAATTCACCCCTCCACTTT
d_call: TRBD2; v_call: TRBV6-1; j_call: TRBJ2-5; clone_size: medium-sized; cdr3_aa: CASSELAGSPGQYF; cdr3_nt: TGTGCCAGCAGTGAACTAGCGGGGTCACCTGGCCAGTACTTC
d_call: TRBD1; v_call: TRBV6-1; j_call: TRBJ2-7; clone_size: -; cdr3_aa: CASSEFRQTGGGLYEQYF; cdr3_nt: TGTGCCAGCAGTGAGTTTCGCCAAACAGGGGGCGGGTTGTACGAGCAGTACTTC
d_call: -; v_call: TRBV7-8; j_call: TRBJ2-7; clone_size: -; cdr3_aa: CASSPRAGSYEQYF; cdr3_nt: TGTGCCAGCAGCCCACGAGCGGGCTCCTACGAGCAGTACTTC
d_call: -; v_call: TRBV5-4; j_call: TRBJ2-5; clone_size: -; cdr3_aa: CASSLTGRKETQYF; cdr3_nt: TGTGCCAGCAGCTTGACAGGGCGTAAAGAGACCCAGTACTTC
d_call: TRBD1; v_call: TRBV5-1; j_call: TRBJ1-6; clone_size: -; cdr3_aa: CASSWDRKSSPLHF; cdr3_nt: TGCGCCAGCAGCTGGGACAGGAAATCTTCACCCCTCCACTTT
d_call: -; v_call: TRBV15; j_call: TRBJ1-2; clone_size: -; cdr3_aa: CATSRDLGRVYGYTF; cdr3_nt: TGTGCCACCAGCAGAGATCTGGGCAGGGTATATGGCTACACCTTC
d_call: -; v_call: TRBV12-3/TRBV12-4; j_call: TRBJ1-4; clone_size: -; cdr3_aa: CASSLDPGEKLFF; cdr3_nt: TGTGCCAGCAGTCTTGACCCTGGAGAGAAACTGTTTTTT
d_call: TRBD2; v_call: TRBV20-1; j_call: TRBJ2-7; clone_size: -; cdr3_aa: CSASKGPIAGGNHEQYF; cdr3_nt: TGCAGTGCTAGTAAAGGCCCGATAGCGGGAGGAAACCACGAGCAGTACTTC
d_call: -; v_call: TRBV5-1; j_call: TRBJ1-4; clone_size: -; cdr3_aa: CASSLGLAGSNEKLFF; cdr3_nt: TGCGCCAGCAGCTTGGGGCTGGCGGGGTCCAATGAAAAACTGTTTTTT
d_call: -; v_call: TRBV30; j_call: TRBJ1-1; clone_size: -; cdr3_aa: CAQSQGQGFSEAFF; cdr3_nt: TGTGCCCAATCCCAAGGGCAGGGATTTTCTGAAGCTTTCTTT
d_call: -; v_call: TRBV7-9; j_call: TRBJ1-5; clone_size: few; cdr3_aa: CASSATGLSNQPQHF; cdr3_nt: TGTGCCAGCAGCGCAACAGGGTTGAGCAATCAGCCCCAGCATTTT
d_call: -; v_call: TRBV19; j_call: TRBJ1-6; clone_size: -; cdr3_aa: CASSTSGGAFNSPLHF; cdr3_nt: TGTGCCAGTAGTACCTCGGGGGGGGCGTTCAATTCACCCCTCCACTTT
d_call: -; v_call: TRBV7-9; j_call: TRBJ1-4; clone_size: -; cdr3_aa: CASSLGQITNEKLFF; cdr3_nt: TGTGCCAGCAGCTTAGGGCAGATAACTAATGAAAAACTGTTTTTT
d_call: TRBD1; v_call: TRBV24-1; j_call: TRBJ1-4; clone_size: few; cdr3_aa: CATSRTGGGEKLFF; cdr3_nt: TGTGCCACCAGCCGTACAGGGGGCGGGGAAAAACTGTTTTTT
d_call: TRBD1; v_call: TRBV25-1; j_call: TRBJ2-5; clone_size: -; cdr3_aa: CASSKPDRYQETQYF; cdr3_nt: TGTGCCAGCAGTAAACCGGACAGGTACCAAGAGACCCAGTACTTC
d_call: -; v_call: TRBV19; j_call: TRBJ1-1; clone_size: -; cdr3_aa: CASSWQGTTEAFF; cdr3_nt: TGTGCCAGTAGTTGGCAGGGTACCACTGAAGCTTTCTTT
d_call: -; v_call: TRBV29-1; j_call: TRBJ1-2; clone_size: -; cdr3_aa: CSVAWTANYGYTF; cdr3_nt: TGCAGCGTCGCTTGGACAGCGAACTATGGCTACACCTTC
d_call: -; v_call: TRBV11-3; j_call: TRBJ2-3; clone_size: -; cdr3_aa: CASSLGASGIRYF; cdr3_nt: TGTGCCAGCAGCTTAGGAGCATCGGGGATCCGGTATTTT
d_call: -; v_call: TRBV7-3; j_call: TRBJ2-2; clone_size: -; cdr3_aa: CASSVARNTGELFF; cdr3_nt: TGTGCCAGCAGCGTGGCACGGAACACCGGGGAGCTGTTTTTT
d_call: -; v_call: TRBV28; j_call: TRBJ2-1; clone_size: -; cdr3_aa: CGSTGYNEQFF; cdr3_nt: TGTGGGTCGACGGGTTACAATGAGCAGTTCTTC
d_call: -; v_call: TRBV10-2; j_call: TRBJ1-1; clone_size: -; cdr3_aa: CASRSRNTEAFF; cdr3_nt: TGCGCCAGCAGGAGTCGGAACACTGAAGCTTTCTTT
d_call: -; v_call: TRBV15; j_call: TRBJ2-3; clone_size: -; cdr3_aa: CATSRDRGSDTQYF; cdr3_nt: TGTGCCACCAGCAGAGATAGGGGGTCAGATACGCAGTATTTT
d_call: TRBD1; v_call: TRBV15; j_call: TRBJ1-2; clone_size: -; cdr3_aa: CATSRGGQGLGYTF; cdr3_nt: TGTGCCACCAGCAGAGGTGGACAGGGGTTAGGCTACACCTTC
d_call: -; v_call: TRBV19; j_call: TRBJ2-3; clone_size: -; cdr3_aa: CASSIGGTSTQYF; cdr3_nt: TGTGCCAGTAGTATAGGGGGCACCTCGACGCAGTATTTT
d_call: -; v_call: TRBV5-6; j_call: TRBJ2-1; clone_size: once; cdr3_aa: CASSLARGYGNEQFF; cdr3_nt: TGTGCCAGCAGCTTGGCCAGAGGGTATGGGAATGAGCAGTTCTTC
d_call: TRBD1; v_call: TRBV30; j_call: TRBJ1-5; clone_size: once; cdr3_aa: CAWSPWDRGNQPQHF; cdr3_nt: TGTGCCTGGAGTCCATGGGACAGGGGAAATCAGCCCCAGCATTTT
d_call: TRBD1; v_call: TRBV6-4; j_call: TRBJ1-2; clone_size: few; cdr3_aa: CASSADRVAGYTF; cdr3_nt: TGTGCCAGCAGTGCCGACAGGGTGGCTGGCTACACCTTC
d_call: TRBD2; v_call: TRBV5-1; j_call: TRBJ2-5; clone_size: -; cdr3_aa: CASSEVAGGETQYF; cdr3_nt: TGCGCCAGCAGCGAGGTAGCGGGAGGGGAGACCCAGTACTTC
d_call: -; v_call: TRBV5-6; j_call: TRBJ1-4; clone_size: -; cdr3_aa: CASSSGGLGLTNEKLFF; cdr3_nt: TGTGCCAGCAGTTCCGGAGGTCTGGGTCTAACTAATGAAAAACTGTTTTTT
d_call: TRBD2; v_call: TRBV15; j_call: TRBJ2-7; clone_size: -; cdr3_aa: CATSRAPAGSSYEQYF; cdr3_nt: TGTGCCACCAGCAGAGCCCCAGCGGGGAGCTCCTACGAGCAGTACTTC